These 6 T cell receptor beta chains were all obtained from the same sample, sequenced in a study of cytomegalovirus exposure and HLA in healthy donors. PCR employed 60 Vbeta and 13 Jbeta primers. Repertoires were generated with immunoSEQ multiplex PCR, while TCRdb's copy carries only in-frame clones and drops some. The sample consists of 150,000 to 200,000 clones, approximately 73% of them appearing once. The sequencing sample was made of PBMCs. The receptors here all came from a woman in her 30s in good health and CMV-seropositive.

The chain has TRBV11-2 and TRBJ2-7; possible D gene TRBD1, 6 bases. V lost 3 bases to trimming and J lost 1 base, with 13 bases between them. Germline assignment: CDR1 SGHAT and CDR2 FQNNGV. The CDR3 totals 15 residues. Written as DNA, the CDR3 is TGTGCCAGCAGCTTTCCCTCCCAGGGGTCCTACGAGCAGTACTTC. Its translation is CASSFPSQGSYEQYF.

Only one count was recorded for this clone. The chain has TRBV7-2 and TRBJ2-3; D remains unclear. Trimming shortened V by 5 bases and J by 1 base, and 16 bases separated the two germline ends. The CDR3 contains 16 residues. Germline V gene data show CDR1 as SGHTA and CDR2 as FQGNSA. The CDR3 nucleotides read TGTGCCAGCAGCCCTCACCCGGGTCGGGGCACAGATACGCAGTATTTT. As protein: CASSPHPGRGTDTQYF.

J is TRBJ2-7 and V is TRBV2, with D possibly TRBD2 on 6 matching bases. This CDR3 comprises 15 residues. Germline V CDR1 and CDR2: SNHLY, FYNNEI. Trimming took 0 bases from V and 3 from J, leaving 12 bases between them. CDR3 sequence (DNA): TGTGCCAGCAGTGAAGCGGCCCGGGGGATCTACGAGCAGTACTTC. This codes for CASSEAARGIYEQYF.

This clone was counted a single time. This chain joins TRBV14 and TRBJ1-4, with 8 positions matching TRBD1. Germline CDR1 and CDR2: SGHDN and FVKESK. This CDR3 comprises 15 residues. J lost 8 bases, V lost 5 bases, and 10 bases had no gene match. CDR3 sequence reads: CASSVRTGLREKLFF. In nucleotides, the CDR3 is TGTGCCAGCAGCGTGCGGACAGGGTTGAGAGAAAAACTGTTTTTT.

The chain joins TRBV4-3 to TRBJ2-2; tentative D call: TRBD2 (5 bases). CDR1 and CDR2 from the germline V gene are LGHNA and YSLEER. The V gene lost 4 bases and the J gene lost 3 bases, with 9 bases spanning the gap. CDR3 length: 14 residues. The CDR3 is CASSLDFHTGELFF. The CDR3 bases are TGCGCCAGCAGCCTGGACTTCCACACCGGGGAGCTGTTTTTT.

The rearrangement uses TRBV27 and TRBJ1-2, with a possible D match to TRBD1 (5 bases). Trimming took 5 bases from V and 11 from J, leaving 12 bases between them. The CDR3 spans 11 residues. CDR1 is MNHEY, CDR2 SMNVEV, per germline (reference sequence). CDR3 bases: TGTGCCAGCAGTCAGGGAAAAAGGTACACCTTC. It is translated as CASSQGKRYTF.